This is a list of T cell receptor beta chains from one sample in a study of control samples from healthy donors and cancer patients. Sequencing used immunoSEQ multiplex PCR; TCRdb keeps in-frame clones, though not all of them. Of over 100,000 clones listed, around 88% were seen once; the top ten hold roughly 3.3%. Material: blood. All receptors derive from a man aged 35 to 55 in good health. The CDR3 runs from the conserved cysteine through the conserved F or W. Each record gives: V gene, D gene, J gene, clone size, CDR3 protein, CDR3 DNA. A D gene is named only where the DNA matches it firmly. Some rows mark clone size as missing; the rest say once, few, many or name a class of expanded clone.

>TRBV4-3|.|TRBJ2-3|few
CASSQDRQGWDTQYF
TGCGCCAGCAGCCAAGATCGGCAGGGGTGGGATACGCAGTATTTT
>TRBV7-2|.|TRBJ2-5|.
CASSLGLHQETQYF
TGTGCCAGCAGCTTGGGACTGCACCAAGAGACCCAGTACTTC
>TRBV5-1|.|TRBJ1-6|.
CASSLDGSNSPLHF
TGCGCCAGCAGCTTGGACGGGAGTAATTCACCCCTCCACTTT
>TRBV7-2|TRBD1|TRBJ1-5|.
CASSLVGQGPGGPNQPQHF
TGTGCCAGCAGCTTAGTAGGACAGGGTCCCGGGGGACCCAATCAGCCCCAGCATTTT
>TRBV7-9|.|TRBJ1-4|.
CASSRASKRTNEKLFF
TGTGCCAGCAGCCGGGCCAGCAAAAGGACTAATGAAAAACTGTTTTTT
>TRBV2|.|TRBJ1-6|.
CASSTQAQKRTLHF
TGTGCCAGCAGTACTCAGGCCCAAAAACGGACCCTCCACTTT
>TRBV5-1|TRBD1|TRBJ2-2|.
CASSPMTGGVGELFF
TGCGCCAGCAGCCCGATGACAGGGGGAGTCGGGGAGCTGTTTTTT
>TRBV11-2|.|TRBJ1-1|.
CASTDGWANTEAFF
TGTGCCAGCACCGACGGCTGGGCGAACACTGAAGCTTTCTTT
>TRBV7-9|TRBD1|TRBJ1-2|.
CASRTTGTNYGYTF
TGTGCCAGCAGAACGACAGGGACCAACTATGGCTACACCTTC
>TRBV18|.|TRBJ1-1|.
CASSPPNRATEAFF
TGTGCCAGCTCACCACCGAACAGGGCGACTGAAGCTTTCTTT
>TRBV6-5|TRBD1|TRBJ1-2|.
CASSRDRASGGYTF
TGTGCCAGCAGTAGAGACAGGGCCTCCGGGGGCTACACCTTC
>TRBV9|TRBD2|TRBJ2-7|.
CASSSYSGGAPYEQYF
TGTGCCAGCAGCTCATATAGCGGGGGGGCCCCTTACGAGCAGTACTTC
>TRBV6-5|.|TRBJ1-5|few
CASSTAGYSNQPQHF
TGTGCCAGCAGTACTGCGGGTTATAGCAATCAGCCCCAGCATTTT
>TRBV4-2|TRBD1|TRBJ1-2|few
CASSQDWGQGDGYTF
TGTGCCAGCAGCCAAGATTGGGGACAGGGGGATGGCTACACCTTC
>TRBV5-1|TRBD2|TRBJ2-3|.
CASSETSGGVQGDTQYF
TGCGCCAGCAGCGAGACTAGCGGGGGGGTCCAAGGGGATACGCAGTATTTT
>TRBV5-4|.|TRBJ1-3|.
CASSLSGAGNTIYF
TGTGCCAGCAGCTTGTCAGGGGCTGGAAACACCATATATTTT
>TRBV19|.|TRBJ2-3|.
CASSFRGQVDTQYF
TGTGCCAGTAGTTTCCGGGGTCAAGTGGATACGCAGTATTTT
>TRBV10-3|TRBD1|TRBJ2-3|.
CAISDGTGRTDTQYF
TGTGCCATCAGTGACGGGACAGGACGCACAGATACGCAGTATTTT
>TRBV5-1|.|TRBJ2-7|.
CASSLVGYEQYF
TGCGCCAGCAGCTTGGTTGGTTACGAGCAGTACTTC
>TRBV4-2|.|TRBJ2-5|.
CASSPPAGWETQYF
TGTGCCAGCAGCCCCCCCGCGGGGTGGGAGACCCAGTACTTC
>TRBV7-2|.|TRBJ2-7|.
CASSLGVGVKWEQYF
TGTGCCAGCAGCTTAGGGGTGGGAGTCAAGTGGGAGCAGTACTTC
>TRBV5-4|.|TRBJ1-2|.
CASSRDYSQGGYTF
TGTGCCAGCAGCCGGGACTATTCCCAAGGGGGCTACACCTTC
>TRBV6-6|.|TRBJ1-1|few
CASSQTPGTDYLMNTEAFF
TGTGCCAGCAGTCAGACGCCCGGTACAGATTACCTTATGAACACTGAAGCTTTCTTT
>TRBV14|.|TRBJ2-4|.
CASSRQVAPKNIQYF
TGTGCCAGCAGTCGACAGGTCGCCCCCAAAAACATTCAGTACTTC
>TRBV30|TRBD1|TRBJ1-2|.
CAWSRAGGIGYTF
TGTGCCTGGAGTAGAGCAGGGGGCATCGGCTACACCTTC
>TRBV18|.|TRBJ1-4|once
CASSKGMNEKLFF
TGTGCCAGCTCAAAGGGGATGAATGAAAAACTGTTTTTT
>TRBV6-2/TRBV6-3|.|TRBJ1-2|many
CASSYSITGNGYTF
TGTGCCAGCAGTTACTCGATTACCGGGAATGGCTACACCTTC
>TRBV2|.|TRBJ1-6|.
CASSDWIPGSPLHF
TGTGCCAGCAGTGATTGGATTCCTGGGTCACCCCTCCACTTT
>TRBV5-1|TRBD1|TRBJ2-2|.
CASSLPGQVFRDTGELFF
TGCGCCAGCAGCTTGCCGGGACAGGTCTTTAGGGACACCGGGGAGCTGTTTTTT
>TRBV9|TRBD2|TRBJ2-1|.
CASSVVSSGGREQFF
TGTGCCAGCAGCGTAGTCTCTAGCGGGGGGCGGGAGCAGTTCTTC
>TRBV30|.|TRBJ1-5|.
CAWSVAGVQPQHF
TGTGCCTGGAGTGTAGCAGGGGTTCAGCCCCAGCATTTT
>TRBV18|.|TRBJ1-2|few
CASSPGQNYGYTF
TGTGCCAGCTCACCGGGACAAAACTATGGCTACACCTTC
>TRBV6-6|TRBD1|TRBJ2-7|once
CASRERDRGHEQYF
TGTGCCAGCAGAGAACGGGACAGGGGGCACGAGCAGTACTTC
>TRBV21-1|.|TRBJ2-6|.
CASSKVLRDSVSGANVLTF
TGTGCCAGCAGCAAAGTACTCCGGGACTCAGTATCTGGGGCCAACGTCCTGACTTTC
>TRBV3-1/TRBV3-2|TRBD1|TRBJ2-4|.
CASSQSGQGVNIQYF
TGTGCCAGCAGCCAATCGGGACAGGGGGTAAACATTCAGTACTTC
>TRBV2|.|TRBJ1-5|.
CASSEAWGGNQPQHF
TGTGCCAGCAGTGAAGCGTGGGGGGGCAATCAGCCCCAGCATTTT
>TRBV2|TRBD1|TRBJ1-1|.
CASSEVGGMNTEAFF
TGTGCCAGCAGTGAAGTAGGGGGCATGAACACTGAAGCTTTCTTT
>TRBV15|.|TRBJ2-7|.
CATSPKAGAHEQYF
TGTGCCACCAGCCCAAAGGCAGGGGCCCACGAGCAGTACTTC
>TRBV15|.|TRBJ1-1|.
CATSREGGLTEAFF
TGTGCCACCAGCAGAGAGGGAGGGTTGACTGAAGCTTTCTTT
>TRBV12-3/TRBV12-4|TRBD1|TRBJ1-2|.
CASSSRDRGETF
TGTGCCAGCAGTTCCCGGGACAGGGGTGAGACCTTC
>TRBV7-8|.|TRBJ2-7|.
CASSLAGTGVYEQYF
TGTGCCAGCAGCTTGGCCGGGACGGGGGTCTACGAGCAGTACTTC
>TRBV6-2/TRBV6-3|TRBD1|TRBJ2-7|.
CASSTTGQGSYEQYF
TGTGCCAGCAGTACCACCGGACAGGGCTCCTACGAGCAGTACTTC
>TRBV3-1/TRBV3-2|.|TRBJ2-7|once
CASSQRGAPEQYF
TGTGCCAGCAGCCAGAGGGGGGCTCCCGAGCAGTACTTC
>TRBV4-1|TRBD1|TRBJ1-2|.
CASSHRQGANEGYGYTF
TGCGCCAGCAGCCACAGACAGGGGGCTAACGAAGGCTATGGCTACACCTTC
>TRBV9|.|TRBJ1-2|once
CASSVGTDYGYTF
TGTGCCAGCAGCGTAGGGACAGACTATGGCTACACCTTC